A single sample gave rise to the 2 T cell receptor beta chains below, sequenced in a study of T-cell reconstitution after alpha-beta-depleted transplantation in children. For TCRbeta, the library was prepared with unique molecular identifiers. TCRdb re-analysed the PCR reads in MiXCR, keeping a single row per CDR3 protein. The data show about 260,000 distinct CDR3 sequences, under 14% seen once. The sample in question was peripheral blood, obtained 180 days after TCRalphabeta/CD19-depleted stem cell transplant. The receptors were sampled from a male patient under 10 years old who had a stem cell transplant for chronic granulomatous disease, so the T cells may come from the graft donor.

In this sample, this clonotype turned up many times. The rearrangement joins TRBV29-1 to TRBJ2-2; the D is unclear. Germline loops: CDR1 SQVTM, CDR2 ANQGSEA. Between the trimmed V and J ends, which lost 4 bases and 4 bases, there was a span of 7 bases. CDR3 length equals 12 residues. The CDR3 reads CSVGGATGELFF. CDR3 sequence (DNA): TGCAGCGTTGGAGGAGCCACCGGGGAGCTGTTTTTT.

The sample holds many counts of this clonotype. This chain connects TRBV24-1 to TRBJ2-1, with TRBD2 identical over 9 bases. J gave up 8 bases and V 6 bases, and 10 bases lay outside the gene matches. Looked up from germline, CDR1 is KGHDR and CDR2 is SFDVKD. The CDR3 totals 15 residues. The chain's CDR3 is CATSTRIAGVDEQFF. For the CDR3, the DNA is TGTGCCACCAGTACACGCATAGCGGGAGTGGATGAGCAGTTCTTC.